Listed below are T cell receptor beta chains from one sample, sequenced in a study of identical twins. TCRdb reprocessed the 5' RACE reads via MiXCR and lists one record per CDR3 protein. The sample carries about 530,000 distinct CDR3 sequences, 20% to 25% recorded once. These data were also filed under a second study, of yellow fever vaccine responses in identical twins.

Sequencing input: CD4+ T cells sorted from blood. Receptors originate from a woman aged 18-30 years in good health. Each CDR3 is given with its conserved first and last residue. The D gene is left open where the match is weak. Expanded clones are given a class, and other clones once, few, many or no size at all.

TRBJ2-3	TRBV24-1	.	TRBD2	CATSETPAGGRHTQYF	TGTGCCACCAGTGAAACCCCAGCGGGAGGGCGACATACGCAGTATTTT
TRBJ2-5	TRBV3-1	few	.	CASSQGVSGETQYF	TGTGCCAGCAGCCAAGGGGTTAGTGGGGAGACCCAGTACTTC
TRBJ2-3	TRBV4-1	few	TRBD2	CASSHIGGGNTDTQYF	TGCGCCAGCAGCCATATCGGGGGGGGAAACACAGATACGCAGTATTTT
TRBJ2-4	TRBV12-3/TRBV12-4	.	TRBD2	CASSSLGGSGRYIQYF	TGTGCCAGCAGTTCCCTGGGTGGTAGCGGGAGGTACATTCAGTACTTC
TRBJ2-2	TRBV12-3/TRBV12-4	few	.	CASSPGLVNNGELFF	TGTGCCAGCAGCCCCGGGCTAGTAAATAACGGGGAGCTGTTTTTT
TRBJ2-1	TRBV12-3/TRBV12-4	few	TRBD2	CASSSRTSPNEQFF	TGTGCCAGCAGTTCCCGGACTAGCCCAAATGAGCAGTTCTTC
TRBJ2-3	TRBV24-1	.	.	CATSGAQVTDTQYF	TGTGCCACCAGTGGGGCCCAGGTGACAGATACGCAGTATTTT
TRBJ1-2	TRBV2	.	.	CASSESDYGYTF	TGTGCCAGCAGTGAAAGTGATTATGGCTACACCTTC
TRBJ1-2	TRBV18	many	.	CASSPGDYGYTF	TGTGCCAGCTCACCAGGGGACTATGGCTACACCTTC
TRBJ2-1	TRBV5-1	few	.	CASSLSDILYNEQFF	TGCGCCAGCAGCTTGAGCGACATCTTATACAATGAGCAGTTCTTC
TRBJ2-3	TRBV3-1	.	.	CASSPGSWGDTQYF	TGTGCCAGCAGCCCCGGGTCTTGGGGAGATACGCAGTATTTT
TRBJ2-3	TRBV7-2	.	.	CASSPRRAGEDTQYF	TGTGCCAGCAGCCCCAGGAGGGCAGGGGAAGATACGCAGTATTTT
TRBJ2-7	TRBV28	.	.	CASRGNEQYF	TGTGCCAGCCGAGGAAACGAGCAGTACTTC
TRBJ1-6	TRBV10-2	.	.	CASSEGVMSYNSPLHF	TGCGCCAGCAGTGAAGGGGTTATGTCCTATAATTCACCCCTCCACTTT
TRBJ1-1	TRBV5-1	few	.	CASSLDPGAYTFGAFF	TGCGCCAGCAGCTTGGATCCGGGTGCGTATACGTTTGGAGCTTTCTTT
TRBJ2-3	TRBV15	few	.	CATSPKVDTQYF	TGTGCCACCAGTCCCAAGGTAGATACGCAGTATTTT
TRBJ1-5	TRBV24-1	.	.	CATRNSRKESQHF	TGTGCCACCAGAAACAGTAGGAAGGAGTCCCAGCATTTT
TRBJ1-2	TRBV25-1	.	TRBD1	CASSESTTGAGGYTF	TGTGCCAGCAGTGAATCTACGACAGGGGCCGGTGGCTACACCTTC
TRBJ2-2	TRBV5-1	few	TRBD2	CASSLASAGITGELFF	TGCGCCAGCAGCTTGGCCTCAGCGGGAATAACCGGGGAGCTGTTTTTT
TRBJ2-2	TRBV7-9	.	.	CASSLGVHTGELFF	TGTGCCAGCAGCTTAGGCGTGCACACCGGGGAGCTGTTTTTT
TRBJ1-4	TRBV7-8	few	.	CASSPGARNEKLFF	TGTGCCAGCAGCCCAGGGGCCCGTAATGAAAAACTGTTTTTT
TRBJ1-3	TRBV5-6	few	TRBD1	CASSGGQGAGNTIYF	TGTGCCAGCAGCGGCGGACAGGGAGCAGGAAACACCATATATTTT
TRBJ1-4	TRBV5-6	.	.	CASSLEVTGRNEKLFF	TGTGCCAGCAGCTTGGAGGTGACCGGACGCAATGAAAAACTGTTTTTT
TRBJ1-5	TRBV10-3	few	.	CAISEIGQPQHF	TGTGCCATCAGTGAGATTGGTCAGCCCCAGCATTTT
TRBJ1-3	TRBV7-2	.	.	CASSLLSSGNTIYF	TGTGCCAGCAGCTTATTAAGCTCTGGAAACACCATATATTTT
TRBJ2-1	TRBV20-1	few	.	CSAEIGTASYNEQFF	TGCAGTGCCGAAATCGGGACCGCCTCTTACAATGAGCAGTTCTTC
TRBJ1-1	TRBV12-3/TRBV12-4	many	TRBD1	CASSLRTGATEAFF	TGTGCCAGCAGTCTTAGGACAGGGGCCACTGAAGCTTTCTTT
TRBJ2-3	TRBV5-1	.	TRBD2	CASSLIAGGSDTQYF	TGCGCCAGCAGCCTTATAGCGGGAGGATCAGATACGCAGTATTTT
TRBJ1-5	TRBV20-1	.	.	CSAKRGTRNQPQHF	TGCAGTGCTAAACGGGGAACTCGCAATCAGCCCCAGCATTTT
TRBJ2-1	TRBV5-1	.	TRBD1	CASSLVQGIDYNEQFF	TGCGCCAGCAGCTTGGTACAGGGGATAGACTACAATGAGCAGTTCTTC
TRBJ2-1	TRBV3-1	.	TRBD1	CASSGRDRHNEQFF	TGTGCCAGCAGCGGCCGGGACAGACACAATGAGCAGTTCTTC
TRBJ2-5	TRBV10-3	.	TRBD2	CAISGRSGGVKETQYF	TGTGCCATCAGTGGAAGAAGCGGGGGGGTGAAGGAGACCCAGTACTTC
TRBJ2-5	TRBV9	.	TRBD2	CASSVSGTSGETQYF	TGTGCCAGCAGCGTATCAGGGACTAGCGGGGAGACCCAGTACTTC
TRBJ2-5	TRBV7-6	few	TRBD1	CASSSYGSTGGETQYF	TGTGCCAGCAGCTCCTACGGGTCTACAGGGGGAGAGACCCAGTACTTC
TRBJ2-5	TRBV24-1	once	.	CATSDLQGGETQYF	TGTGCCACCAGTGATTTGCAGGGGGGGGAGACCCAGTACTTC
TRBJ1-2	TRBV7-8	few	TRBD1	CASSLPYGQGSSNYGYTF	TGTGCCAGCAGCTTACCCTACGGACAGGGAAGTTCTAACTATGGCTACACCTTC
TRBJ2-1	TRBV27	.	.	CASSLISGTSLNEQFF	TGTGCCAGCAGCTTAATTTCCGGGACTTCCCTCAATGAGCAGTTCTTC
TRBJ2-7	TRBV29-1	few	TRBD1	CSVERQGSEQYF	TGCAGCGTTGAGCGACAGGGGAGTGAGCAGTACTTC
TRBJ2-7	TRBV20-1	.	TRBD1	CSASGQGNYEQYF	TGCAGTGCTAGCGGACAGGGGAACTACGAGCAGTACTTC
TRBJ2-1	TRBV4-2	few	TRBD2	CASSQVASGTYNEQFF	TGTGCCAGCAGCCAAGTGGCTAGCGGTACCTACAATGAGCAGTTCTTC
TRBJ2-1	TRBV6-2/TRBV6-3	few	.	CASRPAGGISSYNEQFF	TGTGCCAGCAGACCGGCTGGGGGGATAAGCTCCTACAATGAGCAGTTCTTC
TRBJ2-3	TRBV3-1	.	.	CACSQDLVTSKGDTQYF	TGTGCCTGCAGCCAAGATCTAGTAACTAGCAAGGGGGATACGCAGTATTTT
TRBJ2-3	TRBV12-3/TRBV12-4	.	TRBD2	CASSSSLAERDTQYF	TGTGCCAGCAGTTCGAGCCTAGCGGAGCGGGATACGCAGTATTTT
TRBJ2-5	TRBV6-5	few	.	CASSYFPGTHEETQYF	TGTGCCAGCAGTTACTTCCCCGGGACACATGAGGAGACCCAGTACTTC
TRBJ2-7	TRBV27	.	TRBD2	CASSPRLAGSEQYF	TGTGCCAGCAGTCCCCGACTAGCGGGAAGCGAGCAGTACTTC
TRBJ2-3	TRBV28	few	.	CASTLVAITDTQYF	TGTGCCAGCACCCTGGTGGCCATCACAGATACGCAGTATTTT
TRBJ2-3	TRBV5-1	.	.	CASRPSSGIVEADTQYF	TGCGCCAGCAGGCCCTCGTCCGGGATAGTGGAAGCAGATACGCAGTATTTT
TRBJ2-1	TRBV12-3/TRBV12-4	.	TRBD1	CASRSGQGAHEQFF	TGTGCCAGCAGATCGGGACAGGGGGCTCATGAGCAGTTCTTC
TRBJ2-6	TRBV29-1	.	.	CSVESQPYGANVLTF	TGCAGCGTTGAATCCCAGCCTTATGGGGCCAACGTCCTGACTTTC
TRBJ2-1	TRBV28	few	TRBD2	CASRLGGTSGGLPWYNEQFF	TGTGCCAGCAGACTAGGTGGGACTAGCGGGGGCCTTCCCTGGTACAATGAGCAGTTCTTC
TRBJ2-1	TRBV6-1	.	.	CASLNPGPSYNEQFF	TGTGCCAGTTTGAACCCCGGGCCGAGCTACAATGAGCAGTTCTTC
TRBJ1-2	TRBV28	.	.	CASGSQGNYGYTF	TGTGCCAGCGGGTCACAGGGCAACTATGGCTACACCTTC
TRBJ1-5	TRBV12-3/TRBV12-4	few	.	CASSLTMTNDINQPQHF	TGTGCCAGCAGTCTTACCATGACAAACGATATTAATCAGCCCCAGCATTTT
TRBJ2-7	TRBV18	.	.	CASSPAVGRGSTIYEQYF	TGTGCCAGCTCACCAGCTGTTGGTCGCGGCAGTACAATTTACGAGCAGTACTTC